Detailed here is one T cell receptor (beta chain). Its specificity is unknown. With 8 bases clipped from V and 4 bases from J, the junction kept 12 bases outside the gene matches. From germline, CDR1 is SGHDN and CDR2 FVKESK. The CDR3 consists of 15 residues. The data are from a study of STAT5B mutations in CD4+ large granular lymphocyte leukemia. Study-wide results and limits: The CD4+ versus CD8+ T-LGLL clonality difference may reflect limited sample size. Top patient clones used TRBV06 genes more often: 8/27 versus 2/35 in controls. Main leukemic clonotypes were patient-specific, but roughly 25% appeared at low frequency elsewhere.

Sequencing was at survey level. TCRdb's copy holds only in-frame clones and misses some; the assay was immunoSEQ multiplex PCR. The sample comprises tens of thousands of clones, roughly three quarters of which are singletons, and about 0.41% rests with the top ten. The receptor was isolated from a human donor in good health. The chain carries TRBV14 and TRBJ2-7; TRBD1 matches at 9 bases. Specimen: CD4+ T cells from blood buffy coats. The CDR3 DNA sequence: TGTGCCAGCGGGGGATTTGGGACAGGGCCTTACGAGCAGTACTTC. This gives the protein CASGGFGTGPYEQYF.